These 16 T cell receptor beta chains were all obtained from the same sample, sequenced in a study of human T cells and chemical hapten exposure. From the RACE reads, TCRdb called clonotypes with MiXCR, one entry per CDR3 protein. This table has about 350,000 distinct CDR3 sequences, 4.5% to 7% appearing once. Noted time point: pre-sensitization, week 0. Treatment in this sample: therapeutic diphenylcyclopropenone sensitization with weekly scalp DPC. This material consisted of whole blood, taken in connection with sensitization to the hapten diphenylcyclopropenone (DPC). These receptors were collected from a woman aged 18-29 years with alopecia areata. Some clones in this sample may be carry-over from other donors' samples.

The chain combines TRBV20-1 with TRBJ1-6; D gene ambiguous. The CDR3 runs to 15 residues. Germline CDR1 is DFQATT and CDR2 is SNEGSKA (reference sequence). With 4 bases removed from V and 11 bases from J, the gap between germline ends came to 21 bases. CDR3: CSATTGHSAPTPLHF. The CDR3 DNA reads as TGCAGTGCTACTACCGGGCATTCCGCACCGACACCCCTCCACTTT.

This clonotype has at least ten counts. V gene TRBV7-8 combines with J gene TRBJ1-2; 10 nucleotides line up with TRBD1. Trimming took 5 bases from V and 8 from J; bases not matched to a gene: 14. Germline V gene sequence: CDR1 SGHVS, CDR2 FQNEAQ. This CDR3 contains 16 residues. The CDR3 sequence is CASSLLNRDRGGGYTF. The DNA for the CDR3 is TGTGCCAGCAGCCTTCTAAACCGGGACAGGGGCGGCGGCTACACCTTC.

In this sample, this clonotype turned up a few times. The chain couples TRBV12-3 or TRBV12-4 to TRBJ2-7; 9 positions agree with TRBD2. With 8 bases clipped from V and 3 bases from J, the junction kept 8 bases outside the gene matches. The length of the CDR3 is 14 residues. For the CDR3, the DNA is TGTGCCAGCCATGCGGGAGGGGGAGACTACGAGCAGTACTTC. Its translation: CASHAGGGDYEQYF.

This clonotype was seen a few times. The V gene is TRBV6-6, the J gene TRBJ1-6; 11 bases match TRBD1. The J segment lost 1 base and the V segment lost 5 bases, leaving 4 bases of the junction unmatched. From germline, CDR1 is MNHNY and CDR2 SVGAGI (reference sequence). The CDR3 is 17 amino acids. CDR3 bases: TGTGCCAGCAGTCGTGGACAGGGGGCTTCCTATAATTCACCCCTCCACTTT. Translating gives CASSRGQGASYNSPLHF.

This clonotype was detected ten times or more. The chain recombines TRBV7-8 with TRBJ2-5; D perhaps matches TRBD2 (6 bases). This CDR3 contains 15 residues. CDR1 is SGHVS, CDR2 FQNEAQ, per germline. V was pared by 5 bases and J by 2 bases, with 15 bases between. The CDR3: CASSGFWGEQETQYF. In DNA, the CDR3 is TGTGCCAGCAGCGGATTCTGGGGGGAACAAGAGACCCAGTACTTC.

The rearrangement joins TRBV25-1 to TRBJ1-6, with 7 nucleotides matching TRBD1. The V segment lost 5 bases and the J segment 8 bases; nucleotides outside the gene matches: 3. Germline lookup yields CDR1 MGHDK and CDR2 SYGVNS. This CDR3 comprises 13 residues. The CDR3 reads CASSTDRDSPLHF. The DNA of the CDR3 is TGTGCCAGCAGTACCGACAGGGATTCACCCCTCCACTTT.

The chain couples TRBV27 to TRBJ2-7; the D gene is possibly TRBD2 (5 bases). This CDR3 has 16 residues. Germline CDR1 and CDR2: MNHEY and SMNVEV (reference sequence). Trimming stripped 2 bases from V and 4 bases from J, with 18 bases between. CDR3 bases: TGTGCCAGCAGTTTAAACGGAGGACCGAAGGTATACGAGCAGTACTTC. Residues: CASSLNGGPKVYEQYF.

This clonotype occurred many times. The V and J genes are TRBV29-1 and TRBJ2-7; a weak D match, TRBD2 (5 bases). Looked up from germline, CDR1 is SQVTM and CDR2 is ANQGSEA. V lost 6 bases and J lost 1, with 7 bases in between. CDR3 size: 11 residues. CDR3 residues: CSVRDSYEQYF. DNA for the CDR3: TGCAGCGTGAGGGATTCCTACGAGCAGTACTTC.

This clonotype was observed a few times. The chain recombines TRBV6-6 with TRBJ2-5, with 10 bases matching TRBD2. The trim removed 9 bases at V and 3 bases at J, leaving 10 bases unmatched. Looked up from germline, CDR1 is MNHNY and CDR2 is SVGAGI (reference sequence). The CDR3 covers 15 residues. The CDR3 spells CASVSGLALKETQYF. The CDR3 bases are TGTGCCAGTGTCTCGGGACTAGCGTTAAAAGAGACCCAGTACTTC.

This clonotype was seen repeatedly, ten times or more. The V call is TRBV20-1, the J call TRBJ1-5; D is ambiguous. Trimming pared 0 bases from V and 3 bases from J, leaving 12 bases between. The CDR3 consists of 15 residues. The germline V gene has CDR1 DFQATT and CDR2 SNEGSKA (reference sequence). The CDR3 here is CSAREGFATNQPQHF. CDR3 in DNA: TGCAGTGCTAGAGAGGGATTTGCCACCAATCAGCCCCAGCATTTT.

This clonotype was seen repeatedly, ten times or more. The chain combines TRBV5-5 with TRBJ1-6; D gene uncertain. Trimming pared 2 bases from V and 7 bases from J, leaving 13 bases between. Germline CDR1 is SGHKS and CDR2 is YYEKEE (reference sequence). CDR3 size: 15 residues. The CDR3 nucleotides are TGTGCCAGCAGCTTTGACCCGGACCCAAATTCACCCCTCCACTTT. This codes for CASSFDPDPNSPLHF.

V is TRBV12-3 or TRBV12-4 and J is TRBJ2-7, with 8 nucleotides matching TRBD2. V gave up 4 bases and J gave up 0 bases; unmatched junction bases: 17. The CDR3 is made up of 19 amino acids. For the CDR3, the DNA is TGTGCCAGCAGTTCCAATGAAGCGTTAGCGGGGTCCAGCTCCTACGAGCAGTACTTC. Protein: CASSSNEALAGSSSYEQYF.

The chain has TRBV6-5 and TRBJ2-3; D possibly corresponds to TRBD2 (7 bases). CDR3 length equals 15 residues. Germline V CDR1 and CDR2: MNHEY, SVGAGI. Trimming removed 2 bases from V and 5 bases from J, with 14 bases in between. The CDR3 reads CASSYVPGGQDTQYF. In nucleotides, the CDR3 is TGTGCCAGCAGTTACGTCCCGGGGGGCCAAGATACGCAGTATTTT.

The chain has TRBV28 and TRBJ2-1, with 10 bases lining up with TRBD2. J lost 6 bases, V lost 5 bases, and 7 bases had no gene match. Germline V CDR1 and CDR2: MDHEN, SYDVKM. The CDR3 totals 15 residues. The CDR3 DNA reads TGTGCCAGCAGTACTAGCGGGGCTTTCCTCAATGAGCAGTTCTTC. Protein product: CASSTSGAFLNEQFF.

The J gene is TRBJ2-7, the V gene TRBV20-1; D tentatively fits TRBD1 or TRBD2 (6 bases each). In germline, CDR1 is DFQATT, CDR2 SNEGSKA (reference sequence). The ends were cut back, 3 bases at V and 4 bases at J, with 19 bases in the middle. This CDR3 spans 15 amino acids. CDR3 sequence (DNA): TGCAGTGCTAGCAAGTACGGGGGCTCGGGATACGAGCAGTACTTC. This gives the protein CSASKYGGSGYEQYF.

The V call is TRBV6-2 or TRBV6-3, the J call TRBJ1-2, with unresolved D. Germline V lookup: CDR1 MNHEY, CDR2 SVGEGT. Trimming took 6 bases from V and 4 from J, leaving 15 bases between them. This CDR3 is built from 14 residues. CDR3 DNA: TGTGCCAGCAGCGAGACGAGTCCCTTCTATGGCTACACCTTC. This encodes CASSETSPFYGYTF.